This T cell receptor beta chain emerged from a study of T cells after yellow fever vaccination. Whole-study results and caveats: Shared CD4/CD8 clonotypes were a small share, likely from convergent recombination.

TCRdb itself ran the 5' RACE reads through MiXCR, one entry per CDR3 protein. The data hold 300,000 to 450,000 distinct CDR3 sequences, with under 7.5% observed a single time. In germline, CDR1 is DFQATT, CDR2 SNEGSKA (reference sequence). The CDR3 runs 14 residues. J gave up 4 bases and V 4 bases, and 4 bases lay outside the gene matches. This clonotype was seen many times. No antigen is known for it. This chain joins TRBV20-1 and TRBJ2-1; 10 bases map to TRBD2. The input for sequencing was PBMCs, taken 5 days after the yellow fever booster vaccination. The clonotype originates from a man aged 25 to 40 who received the YFV17D yellow fever vaccine. In DNA, the CDR3 is TGCAGTGCTACTACTAGCGGGGATTACAATGAGCAGTTCTTC. Translated: CSATTSGDYNEQFF.